Listed here are 18 T cell receptor beta chains from one sample, sequenced in a study of cytomegalovirus exposure and HLA in healthy donors. The PCR employed 60 Vbeta primers together with 13 Jbeta primers. TCRdb's table, derived via immunoSEQ multiplex PCR, lists solely in-frame clones and lacks some. Seen in this sample are 30,000 to 40,000 clones; the ten most common clones hold 5.9%. Material: PBMCs. These receptors originate from a human donor in good health.

The chain joins TRBV5-1 to TRBJ2-7; D is perhaps TRBD1 (5 bases). Germline V gene data show CDR1 as SGHRS and CDR2 as YFSETQ. Trimming stripped 4 bases from V and 0 bases from J, with 17 bases between. The CDR3 length is 16 residues. The CDR3 sequence is CASSRPPLDSSYEQYF. The CDR3 DNA reads as TGCGCCAGCAGCCGCCCCCCCCTAGACAGCTCCTACGAGCAGTACTTC. The whole variable domain, remainder taken from reference TRBV5-1 and TRBJ2-7, is KAGVTQTPRYLIKTRGQQVTLSCSPISGHRSVSWYQQTPGQGLQFLFEYFSETQRNKGNFPGRFSGRQFSNSRSEMNVSTLELGDSALYLCASSRPPLDSSYEQYFGPGTRLTVT.

V usage is TRBV25-1 and J usage is TRBJ1-2, with 8 bases identical to TRBD1. The J segment lost 0 bases and the V segment lost 8 bases, leaving 5 bases of the junction unmatched. The CDR3 covers 14 residues. The germline CDR1 and CDR2 sequences are MGHDK and SYGVNS. CDR3 nucleotides: TGTGCCAGCTCCAGACAGGGGTCTAACTATGGCTACACCTTC. Protein product: CASSRQGSNYGYTF.

The gene calls are TRBV19 and TRBJ2-3; 10 bases line up with TRBD1. Germline V gives CDR1 LNHDA, CDR2 SQIVND (reference sequence). Germline trimming cut 3 bases from V and 3 bases from J; bases unmatched to any gene: 9. The CDR3 covers 17 residues. The CDR3 sequence: CASSMGRRTGGTDTQYF. DNA for the CDR3: TGTGCCAGTAGTATGGGGCGGAGGACAGGGGGGACAGATACGCAGTATTTT.

This chain links TRBV18 with TRBJ1-1; D is unclear. This CDR3 is built from 13 residues. V was shortened by 10 bases and J by 0 bases, with 12 bases between the two germline ends. Germline V gene sequence: CDR1 KGHSH, CDR2 LQKENI. The CDR3 here is CATREGMNTEAFF. In DNA form, the CDR3 reads TGTGCCACCCGGGAGGGAATGAACACTGAAGCTTTCTTT.

J is TRBJ1-2 and V is TRBV28; D is perhaps TRBD1 (5 bases). The CDR3 has 14 residues. The V gene's germline CDR1 is MDHEN and CDR2 SYDVKM. With 4 bases removed from V and 7 bases from J, the gap between germline ends came to 16 bases. CDR3 DNA: TGTGCCAGCAGTTGGGTAGGGGCCGTGGCTGGCTACACCTTC. Translated, it gives CASSWVGAVAGYTF.

This chain joins TRBV28 and TRBJ1-1; no clear D. Trimming pared 4 bases from V and 5 bases from J, leaving 17 bases between. The CDR3 covers 15 residues. CDR1 MDHEN and CDR2 SYDVKM come from the germline V gene. CDR3: CASSSSGLSNTEAFF. The CDR3 DNA sequence: TGTGCCAGCAGTTCCTCAGGACTGTCAAATACTGAAGCTTTCTTT. Using reference TRBV28 and TRBJ1-1 for the parts outside the CDR3, the full variable domain is DVKVTQSSRYLVKRTGEKVFLECVQDMDHENMFWYRQDPGLGLRLIYFSYDVKMKEKGDIPEGYSVSREKKERFSLILESASTNQTSMYLCASSSSGLSNTEAFFGQGTRLTVV.

The chain couples TRBV9 to TRBJ2-3; TRBD1 is a possible D gene (5 bases). The CDR3 contains 16 residues. Germline CDR1 reads SGDLS; CDR2 reads YYNGEE. Trimming cost V 3 bases and J 2 bases, with 16 bases left between them. CDR3 DNA: TGTGCCAGCAGCGCCCGAAGGTCAGGGTACACAGATACGCAGTATTTT. Translating it yields CASSARRSGYTDTQYF.

The CDR3 nucleotides are TGTGCCAGCAGTGAACAGGACAGGATATCCTCCTACGAGCAGTACTTC. It is translated as CASSEQDRISSYEQYF. The V call is TRBV6-1, the J call TRBJ2-7; 7 bases fit TRBD1. Trimming cost V 2 bases and J 0 bases; bases outside gene matches: 7. Germline V gives CDR1 MNHNS, CDR2 SASEGT. The CDR3 has 16 residues.

V and J are TRBV18 and TRBJ1-3, with a possible D match to TRBD1 (5 bases). Germline-derived CDR1 and CDR2 are KGHSH and LQKENI. Deletions cut 2 bases from V and 1 base from J, with 9 bases between. The CDR3 has 15 residues. DNA for the CDR3: TGTGCCAGCTCACCAGGGGCAGGGTCTGGAAACACCATATATTTT. Translation gives CASSPGAGSGNTIYF.

CDR3 amino acids: CASSLGGFGTGLYGYTF. CDR3 in DNA: TGTGCCAGCAGCCTCGGGGGGTTCGGGACAGGGCTTTATGGCTACACCTTC. The V gene is TRBV5-5, the J gene TRBJ1-2, with 9 bases matching TRBD1. CDR3 length: 17 amino acids. With 4 bases clipped from V and 5 bases from J, the junction kept 15 bases outside the gene matches. In germline, CDR1 is SGHKS, CDR2 YYEKEE (reference sequence).

The chain combines TRBV9 with TRBJ1-3; D not resolved. This CDR3 is 14 amino acids long. CDR1 SGDLS and CDR2 YYNGEE come from the germline V gene. V shed 1 base and J shed 0 bases, with 5 bases lying between them. CDR3 DNA sequence: TGTGCCAGCAGCGTAACAGACTCTGGAAACACCATATATTTT. It encodes CASSVTDSGNTIYF. Together with reference TRBV9 and TRBJ1-3, the CDR3 gives the full variable domain: DSGVTQTPKHLITATGQRVTLRCSPRSGDLSVYWYQQSLDQGLQFLIQYYNGEERAKGNILERFSAQQFPDLHSELNLSSLELGDSALYFCASSVTDSGNTIYFGEGSWLTVV.

The chain joins TRBV28 to TRBJ2-7, with 7 positions matching TRBD1. From germline, CDR1 is MDHEN and CDR2 SYDVKM. The V segment lost 7 bases and the J segment 1 base; nucleotides outside the gene matches: 7. This CDR3 region has 14 residues. CDR3 nucleotides: TGTGCCAGCAAAGACAGGGTAGGGTCCTACGAGCAGTACTTC. Translation: CASKDRVGSYEQYF.

In DNA, the CDR3 is TGTGCCAGCAGCCAGGACAGGTTTGATGAGCAGTTCTTC. Translated, it gives CASSQDRFDEQFF. V is TRBV5-6 and J is TRBJ2-1; 7 bases line up with TRBD1. The CDR3 has 13 amino acids. CDR1 and CDR2 from the germline V gene are SGHDT and YYEEEE. J lost 8 bases, V lost 4 bases, and 6 bases had no gene match.

This sequence joins TRBV5-6 and TRBJ2-4; TRBD2 might be the D (7 bases). The CDR3 is 14 amino acids. Trimming removed 5 bases from V and 7 bases from J, with 16 bases in between. Per germline, CDR1 SGHDT and CDR2 YYEEEE. CDR3 region: CASRYWGGANIQYF. The CDR3 DNA reads TGTGCCAGCAGGTATTGGGGGGGGGCGAACATTCAGTACTTC. The full variable domain, in which reference TRBV5-6 and TRBJ2-4 provide the parts outside the CDR3, is DAGVTQSPTHLIKTRGQQVTLRCSPKSGHDTVSWYQQALGQGPQFIFQYYEEEERQRGNFPDRFSGHQFPNYSSELNVNALLLGDSALYLCASRYWGGANIQYFGAGTRLSVL.

Comment on this clone: In the same sample, other DNA sequences code for this CDR3. The rearrangement joins TRBV18 to TRBJ1-2, with D hard to call. This CDR3 comprises 13 residues. CDR1 KGHSH and CDR2 LQKENI come from the germline V gene. V was trimmed by 3 bases and J by 7 bases, leaving 12 bases between them. CDR3 region: CASSPQTEGGYTF. CDR3 sequence (DNA): TGTGCCAGCTCACCCCAGACCGAGGGTGGCTACACCTTC.

DNA for the CDR3: TGTGCCAGCTCAGAGGGACAGGGCCCCAATCAGCCCCAGCATTTT. Translated: CASSEGQGPNQPQHF. The rearrangement links TRBV9 to TRBJ1-5; 9 bases match TRBD1. V shed 7 bases, J shed 3 bases, and the junction held 8 bases outside the gene matches. CDR3 length: 15 residues. From germline, CDR1 is SGDLS and CDR2 YYNGEE.

The chain joins TRBV4-1 to TRBJ1-1; no reliable D call. Trimming removed 0 bases at V and 0 bases at J, with 8 bases between. The CDR3 runs to 15 residues. The germline CDR1 and CDR2 sequences are MGHRA and YSYEKL. The CDR3 is CASSQDTGLNTEAFF. Here the CDR3 DNA reads TGCGCCAGCAGCCAAGACACGGGTTTGAACACTGAAGCTTTCTTT.

Details on this clone: The sample carries other DNA sequences with the same CDR3. The chain employs TRBV30 and TRBJ2-1, with TRBD1 as a possible D gene (5 bases). This CDR3 region has 16 residues. The V end lost 3 bases, the J end lost 0 bases, and 15 bases lay between the germline ends. CDR1 is GTSNPN and CDR2 is SVGIG in the germline V gene (reference sequence). CDR3 sequence (DNA): TGTGCCTGGAGAAGAGATGGGGCAAGCTCCTACAATGAGCAGTTCTTC. Translation gives CAWRRDGASSYNEQFF.